Shown below are 18 T cell receptor beta chains from a single sample sequenced in a study of blood T cell repertoires in COVID-19. Generated by immunoSEQ multiplex PCR, the TCRdb table keeps only in-frame clones and is missing some. In the table there are more than 95,000 clones, roughly 80% of which are singletons. Sequenced input: peripheral blood. The receptors were gathered from a man aged 65-85 years with acute or convalescent COVID-19.

This clone was picked up a small number of times. J is TRBJ2-5 and V is TRBV11-3; 7 bases agree with TRBD2. CDR3 size: 15 residues. V dropped 0 bases and J dropped 7; count of bases not matched to a gene: 8. Per the germline V gene, CDR1 is SGHNT and CDR2 is YENEEA. CDR3 nucleotide sequence: TGTGCCAGCAGCTTAGAGGGGCGGGGGACTGCGACCCAGTACTTC. Translation: CASSLEGRGTATQYF.

Points on this clone: Other DNA sequences in the sample encode the same CDR3. The chain joins TRBV19 to TRBJ1-5; a possible D gene is TRBD1 (5 bases). V was cut by 3 bases and J by 4 bases, with 10 bases left in between. In germline, CDR1 is LNHDA, CDR2 SQIVND (reference sequence). The CDR3 length is 14 residues. The CDR3 region is CASSIRRGNQPQHF. For the CDR3, the DNA is TGTGCCAGTAGTATTCGTAGGGGAAATCAGCCCCAGCATTTT. The full variable domain, its missing parts supplied by reference TRBV19 and TRBJ1-5, is DGGITQSPKYLFRKEGQNVTLSCEQNLNHDAMYWYRQDPGQGLRLIYYSQIVNDFQKGDIAEGYSVSREKKESFPLTVTSAQKNPTAFYLCASSIRRGNQPQHFGDGTRLSIL.

V is TRBV7-9 and J is TRBJ2-3, with TRBD1 as a possible D gene (5 bases). CDR1 is SEHNR, CDR2 FQNEAQ, per germline (reference sequence). V was cut by 2 bases and J by 3 bases, with 15 bases left in between. The CDR3 spans 16 residues. The CDR3 region is CASSLLGAMSTDTQYF. CDR3 in DNA: TGTGCCAGCAGCTTACTTGGGGCTATGTCAACAGATACGCAGTATTTT.

J is TRBJ1-1 and V is TRBV12-3 or TRBV12-4; unclear D gene. Trimming shortened V by 7 bases and J by 4 bases, and 10 bases separated the two germline ends. The CDR3 loop spans 12 amino acids. The CDR3 here is CASTKQFTEAFF. The CDR3 region has the DNA TGTGCCAGCACCAAGCAATTCACTGAAGCTTTCTTT.

This clone has more than one count but fewer than ten. V and J are TRBV6-5 and TRBJ1-1; D not certain. This CDR3 comprises 14 residues. Trimming removed 2 bases at V and 6 bases at J, with 13 bases between. Germline-derived CDR1 and CDR2 are MNHEY and SVGAGI. The DNA for the CDR3 is TGTGCCAGCAGTTACCTAGGAAACGGCCCTGAAGCTTTCTTT. Protein sequence: CASSYLGNGPEAFF.

The rearrangement links TRBV7-2 to TRBJ1-5; D possibly corresponds to TRBD1 (5 bases). This CDR3 has 15 amino acids. The germline V gene encodes CDR1 SGHTA and CDR2 FQGNSA. Trimming pared 2 bases from V and 7 bases from J, leaving 15 bases between. The CDR3 spells CASSLYRSTKQPQHF. DNA of the CDR3: TGTGCCAGCAGCTTATACAGGTCAACAAAACAGCCCCAGCATTTT.

Only one count was recorded for this clone. The chain links TRBV7-8 to TRBJ2-7; the D is unclear. CDR1 is SGHVS, CDR2 FQNEAQ, per germline. The CDR3 has 14 residues. Trimming shortened V by 0 bases and J by 1 base, and 7 bases separated the two germline ends. CDR3 residues: CASSLAARSYEQYF. The CDR3 region has the DNA TGTGCCAGCAGCTTAGCGGCCAGATCCTACGAGCAGTACTTC. Full variable domain (missing parts from reference TRBV7-8 and TRBJ2-7): GAGVSQSPRYKVAKRGQDVALRCDPISGHVSLFWYQQALGQGPEFLTYFQNEAQLDKSGLPSDRFFAERPEGSVSTLKIQRTQQEDSAVYLCASSLAARSYEQYFGPGTRLTVT.

V and J are TRBV2 and TRBJ1-2; 10 positions match TRBD1. The CDR3 covers 12 residues. Per germline, CDR1 SNHLY and CDR2 FYNNEI. V dropped 6 bases and J dropped 8; count of bases not matched to a gene: 3. The CDR3 nucleotides read TGTGCCAGCAGACCGACAGGGGGCGGCTACACCTTC. Translating gives CASRPTGGGYTF.

This chain uses TRBV19 with TRBJ2-6; tentative D call: TRBD1 (5 bases). Germline V lookup: CDR1 LNHDA, CDR2 SQIVND (reference sequence). This CDR3 region has 16 residues. V lost 8 bases to trimming and J lost 0 bases, with 14 bases between them. CDR3 sequence reads: CASWGVLSSGANVLTF. CDR3 nucleotides: TGTGCCAGTTGGGGCGTACTCAGCTCTGGGGCCAACGTCCTGACTTTC.

Worth noting for this clone: The sample contains more than one DNA sequence encoding this CDR3. The chain carries TRBV3-1 (or the pseudogene TRBV3-2) and TRBJ2-3; 11 positions agree with TRBD2. This CDR3 has 17 amino acids. CDR1 and CDR2 (germline): LGHDT, YNNKEL (reference sequence). V lost 0 bases and J lost 3; bases outside the gene matches: 5. The CDR3 coding sequence is TGTGCCAGCAGCCAAGAATGGGGGACTAGCGGTACAGATACGCAGTATTTT. Amino acid sequence: CASSQEWGTSGTDTQYF.

J is TRBJ2-3 and V is TRBV2; TRBD2 agrees at 10 bases. This CDR3 is 15 amino acids long. Germline values: CDR1 SNHLY, CDR2 FYNNEI. Losses at the gene ends were 4 bases for V and 4 bases for J; bases not matched to a gene: 5. DNA for the CDR3: TGTGCCAGCAGTGGATCAGGGACTAGCGCAGATACGCAGTATTTT. Translation gives CASSGSGTSADTQYF.

This clone appeared a few times. V is TRBV5-1 and J is TRBJ2-3, with D uncertain. Germline assignment: CDR1 SGHRS and CDR2 YFSETQ. The CDR3 sequence is 13 residues long. Trimming pared 6 bases from V and 5 bases from J, leaving 13 bases between. The CDR3 sequence: CASTDTNRDTQYF. Here the CDR3 DNA reads TGCGCCAGCACGGATACCAACAGAGATACGCAGTATTTT.

The rearrangement joins TRBV7-9 to TRBJ2-5; TRBD2 matches 10 bases. The length of the CDR3 is 17 residues. The germline CDR1 and CDR2 sequences are SEHNR and FQNEAQ (reference sequence). With V trimmed by 5 bases and J by 0 bases, 9 bases remained unmatched. CDR3 region: CASSQAGTSEDQETQYF. CDR3 sequence (DNA): TGTGCCAGCAGCCAAGCCGGGACTAGCGAGGACCAAGAGACCCAGTACTTC.

V gene TRBV5-1 combines with J gene TRBJ1-1, with a possible D match to TRBD1 (5 bases). With 4 bases removed from V and 6 bases from J, the gap between germline ends came to 19 bases. CDR1 is SGHRS and CDR2 is YFSETQ in the germline V gene. There are 15 residues in the CDR3. The chain's CDR3 is CASSPGGGANAEAFF. In DNA, the CDR3 is TGCGCCAGCAGCCCCGGCGGGGGAGCCAATGCTGAAGCTTTCTTT.

The CDR3 here is CASSRTQGPPSYEQYF. The CDR3, as DNA: TGTGCCAGCAGCAGGACACAGGGTCCCCCCTCCTACGAGCAGTACTTC. The chain links TRBV14 to TRBJ2-7; D may be TRBD1 (6 bases). Trimming removed 5 bases from V and 0 bases from J, with 17 bases in between. The CDR3 loop spans 16 amino acids. From germline, CDR1 is SGHDN and CDR2 FVKESK.

The rearrangement uses TRBV5-1 and TRBJ2-5; 14 bases line up with TRBD2. Germline V gene lookup returns CDR1 SGHRS and CDR2 YFSETQ. Losses at the gene ends were 2 bases for V and 1 base for J; bases not matched to a gene: 1. The CDR3 is 16 residues long. CDR3 in DNA: TGCGCCAGCAGCTTCGGGACTAGCGGGGGCCAAGAGACCCAGTACTTC. Translating it yields CASSFGTSGGQETQYF.

The chain joins TRBV30 to TRBJ2-1; D unclear. V was trimmed by 0 bases and J by 7 bases, leaving 4 bases between them. The germline V gene has CDR1 GTSNPN and CDR2 SVGIG (reference sequence). CDR3 size: 11 residues. The CDR3 region has the DNA TGTGCCTGGAGTGTCCCGAATGAGCAGTTCTTC. Protein: CAWSVPNEQFF.

This clone was observed many times. J is TRBJ2-7 and V is TRBV7-9; D gene uncertain. V shed 1 base and J shed 5 bases, with 6 bases lying between them. The CDR3 runs to 12 residues. CDR1 is SEHNR, CDR2 FQNEAQ, per germline (reference sequence). CDR3: CASSLVTDEQYF. The CDR3 DNA reads as TGTGCCAGCAGCTTAGTTACGGACGAGCAGTACTTC.